This note documents a single TCR beta chain sequence. There is no known antigen for this receptor. No quality values exist for individual bases; no much larger clone is one base distant. The data were obtained in a study of blood T cell repertoires in COVID-19 (dated by TCRdb to 2020 to 2022). Regarding the study in general: The collaborator samples originated in the United States, Italy and Spain and spanned the acute and convalescent phases of COVID-19. The prospective study material was composed of cDNA or gDNA derived from T cells, B-cell-depleted T cells, or PBMCs. Subjects who had been exposed to COVID-19, were actively infected with it, or had recovered from it provided the deeply sampled blood TCRbeta repertoires that made up the dataset. The repertoires were made available in a free public database intended to serve as a resource for research on the immune response to SARS-CoV-2. Samples were obtained from the ongoing ImmuneRACE study (first 160 participants) and from about 1,300 subjects provided by 6 global collaborators. Nearly every sample came with metadata listing a de-identified subject ID, COVID-19 status, age in years and sex. Where available, HLA class I and class II types were obtained from metadata supplied by the sample provider rather than from assay-based typing. The study at large found these results: The quantity of clinical and demographic metadata differed by source and by participant and was supplied without curation.

The collaborating institutions used their own protocols to collect whole blood in K2EDTA tubes. For TCRbeta analysis, collaborators shipped samples in one of three forms: frozen whole blood, isolated PBMCs, or DNA extracted from either of those sample types. TCRbeta CDR3 regions were amplified from genomic DNA by means of the immunoSEQ Assay, a bias-controlled multiplex PCR. The authors' pipeline ran thus. Within the assay, amplification of reference gene primers was used to estimate how many nucleated cells each sample contained. To quantify the absolute abundance of each unique TCRbeta CDR3 rearrangement, sequence reads were collapsed and filtered. For each sample, productive Simpson clonality was calculated by taking the square root of Simpson's diversity index across productive rearrangements. Held by TCRdb, this immuneACCESS table contains in-frame sequences only and omits some clones. Under half of the omission traces to an unresolved V gene where checked; the cause of the rest is unknown. V, J and clone size are taken as reported in that table, and D and trimming were inferred from the DNA itself. A total of approximately 31,000 clones appear in this sample, approximately 90% of them only once. About an eighth of the sample lies in the top ten.

The receptor was derived from a human donor in a cohort sampled during active COVID-19. Sequencing used peripheral blood.

The CDR3 reads as follows: CASSQLGGVGGYTF. The base sequence is TGCGCCAGCAGCCAGCTAGGCGGGGTAGGAGGCTACACCTTC. Rearrangement joined TRBV4-1 to TRBJ1-2, with the D gene uncertain. In the germline V gene, CDR1 corresponds to MGHRA and CDR2 to YSYEKL. V lost 3 bases and J lost 8 bases; the stretch between them is 16 bases long. CDR3 length: 14 amino acids, cysteine to phenylalanine. Only the CDR3 DNA is retained, 42 bases long and in frame from the first base.